This T cell receptor (beta chain) is from a study of cytomegalovirus exposure and HLA in healthy donors. The PCR had 60 Vbeta and 13 Jbeta primers. Sequencing used immunoSEQ multiplex PCR; TCRdb keeps in-frame clones, though not all of them. The sample has some 150,000 clones; around two thirds are singletons. This CDR3 contains 17 residues. Deletions cut 4 bases from V and 4 bases from J, with 24 bases between. CDR1 is SGHNT, CDR2 YYREEE, per germline (reference sequence). Sequenced input: PBMCs. This TCR derives from a man aged 40-50 years in good health and CMV-seronegative. V and J are TRBV5-4 and TRBJ2-7; tentative D call: TRBD1 (5 bases). CDR3 coding DNA: TGTGCCAGCAGCCGATCAGGGTCCCCCATCCAACTTTACGAGCAGTACTTC. Translated, it gives CASSRSGSPIQLYEQYF.